This T cell receptor beta chain was sequenced during a study of T-cell reconstitution after alpha-beta-depleted transplantation in children. Unique molecular identifiers were used in preparing the TCRbeta library. A single record per CDR3 protein comes from TCRdb applying MiXCR to the PCR reads. Found here are about 980,000 distinct CDR3 sequences, roughly 31% of them singletons; the top ten hold about 28%. Study-wide points: Surviving recipient T cells and intrathymic progenitors accounted for some patients' high TCRbeta diversity at day 60. One year after transplant, T-cell counts and diversity came mostly from newly produced T cells. There were reportedly several hundred expanded graft clones from which alpha-beta T cells came about two months after transplant.

This clonotype has a handful of counts. As yet, its antigen is unknown. The CDR3 runs 19 residues. After removal of 6 bases from V and 0 bases from J, the junction contained 9 bases not matched to a gene. The V gene's germline CDR1 is ENHRY and CDR2 SYGVKD. The input for sequencing was PBMCs, mostly from graft donor cells, taken 360 days after TCRalphabeta/CD19-depleted stem cell transplant. The chain recombines TRBV10-3 with TRBJ2-3; 16 bases agree with TRBD2. The source of this sequence is a boy under two years old who had a stem cell transplant for SCID, so the T cells may come from the graft donor. Here the CDR3 DNA reads TGTGCCATCAGGGCCCCCCCGGGACTAGCGGGGGGGAGCACAGATACGCAGTATTTT. Protein: CAIRAPPGLAGGSTDTQYF.